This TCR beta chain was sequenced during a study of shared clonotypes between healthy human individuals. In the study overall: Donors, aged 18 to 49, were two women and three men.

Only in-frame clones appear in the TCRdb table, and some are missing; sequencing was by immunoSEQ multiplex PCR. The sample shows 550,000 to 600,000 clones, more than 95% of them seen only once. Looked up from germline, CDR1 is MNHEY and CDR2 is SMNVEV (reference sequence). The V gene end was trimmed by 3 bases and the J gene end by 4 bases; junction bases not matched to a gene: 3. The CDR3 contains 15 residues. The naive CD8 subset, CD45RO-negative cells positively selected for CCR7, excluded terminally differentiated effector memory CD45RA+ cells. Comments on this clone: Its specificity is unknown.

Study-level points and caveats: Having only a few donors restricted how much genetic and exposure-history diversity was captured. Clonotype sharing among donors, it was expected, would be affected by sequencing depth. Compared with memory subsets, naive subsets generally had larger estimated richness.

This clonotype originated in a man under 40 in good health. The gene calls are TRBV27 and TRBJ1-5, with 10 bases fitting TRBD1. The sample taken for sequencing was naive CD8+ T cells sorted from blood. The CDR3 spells CASSFGTGDNQPQHF. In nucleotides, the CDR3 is TGTGCCAGCAGTTTTGGGACAGGGGATAATCAGCCCCAGCATTTT.